The rows below give T cell receptor beta chains drawn from one sample of a study of T-cell reconstitution after alpha-beta-depleted transplantation in children. In TCRdb, the PCR reads were re-called with MiXCR into one record per CDR3 protein. The sample includes about 200,000 distinct CDR3 sequences, 6.6% of them seen just once. The starting material was PBMCs, obtained before TCRalphabeta/CD19-depleted stem cell transplant. All receptors derive from a boy aged 2 to 9 with acute lymphoblastic leukemia, due to receive a stem cell transplant. Each CDR3 is given with its conserved first and last residue. A D gene is named only where the DNA matches it firmly. The size entry is marked missing in some rows and otherwise reads once, few, many or a size class.

-	many	TRBV28	TRBJ2-3	CASSPNGPTDTQYF	TGTGCCAGCAGCCCAAACGGACCCACAGATACGCAGTATTTT
-	many	TRBV5-1	TRBJ2-2	CASSLYANTGELFF	TGCGCCAGCAGCTTGTACGCGAACACCGGGGAGCTGTTTTTT
-	few	TRBV6-5	TRBJ2-2	CASSYSTLTGELFF	TGTGCCAGCAGTTACTCGACTCTCACCGGGGAGCTGTTTTTT
-	many	TRBV5-1	TRBJ2-2	CASSLVILGELFF	TGCGCCAGCAGCTTGGTGATCCTGGGGGAGCTGTTTTTT
-	-	TRBV2	TRBJ2-7	CASSTRRHEQYF	TGTGCCAGCAGCACGAGAAGGCACGAGCAGTACTTC
-	many	TRBV7-8	TRBJ1-3	CASSFPRGVGNTIYF	TGTGCCAGCAGCTTTCCTCGGGGGGTTGGAAACACCATATATTTT
-	-	TRBV12-3/TRBV12-4	TRBJ1-4	CASSLEGGSNEKLFF	TGTGCCAGCAGTTTAGAGGGGGGTTCTAATGAAAAACTGTTTTTT
-	many	TRBV14	TRBJ2-1	CASSKPGRDNNEQFF	TGTGCCAGCAGTAAACCGGGACGGGATAACAATGAGCAGTTCTTC
-	many	TRBV21-1	TRBJ1-5	CASSNTGDQPQHF	TGTGCCAGCAGCAACACAGGGGATCAGCCCCAGCATTTT
-	many	TRBV4-3	TRBJ1-4	CPAAKIPCRVMKNCFF	-
TRBD2	many	TRBV20-1	TRBJ2-5	CSARDLASGQETQYF	TGCAGTGCTAGAGATCTTGCTAGCGGCCAAGAGACCCAGTACTTC
TRBD2	few	TRBV10-3	TRBJ2-7	CAISGGLAGGSYEQYF	TGTGCCATCAGTGGGGGGCTAGCGGGAGGCTCCTACGAGCAGTACTTC
-	many	TRBV7-9	TRBJ2-7	CASSLGPRGPITYEQYF	TGTGCCAGCAGCTTAGGGCCGAGGGGACCGATAACCTACGAGCAGTACTTC
TRBD1	many	TRBV7-9	TRBJ1-6	CASSLGSTGDNSPLHF	TGTGCCAGCAGCTTAGGGTCGACAGGGGATAATTCACCCCTCCACTTT
-	-	TRBV28	TRBJ1-4	CASRSHEKLFF	TGTGCCAGCAGGTCCCATGAAAAACTGTTTTTT
-	many	TRBV11-2	TRBJ2-7	CASSAVQGFGEQYF	TGTGCCAGCAGTGCCGTCCAGGGCTTTGGCGAGCAGTACTTC
-	many	TRBV28	TRBJ1-5	CASRKGTNSNQPQHF	TGTGCCAGCAGAAAGGGGACAAATAGCAATCAGCCCCAGCATTTT
-	-	TRBV6-5	TRBJ1-2	CASSYSPGAINYGYTF	TGTGCCAGCAGTTACTCGCCAGGGGCCATTAACTATGGCTACACCTTC
-	many	TRBV20-1	TRBJ2-7	CSARDTDGEQYF	TGCAGTGCTAGAGATACAGATGGCGAGCAGTACTTC
TRBD1	many	TRBV28	TRBJ2-1	CASNLQGYNEQFF	TGTGCCAGCAACCTACAGGGGTACAATGAGCAGTTCTTC
-	many	TRBV28	TRBJ2-1	CASSPMDEQFF	TGTGCCAGCAGTCCCATGGATGAGCAGTTCTTC
-	many	TRBV20-1	TRBJ2-7	CSAAGTSSYEQYF	TGCAGTGCTGCCGGGACCAGTTCCTACGAGCAGTACTTC
-	-	TRBV11-2	TRBJ2-5	CASSLGTVETQYF	TGTGCCAGCAGCTTAGGGACGGTGGAGACCCAGTACTTC
-	-	TRBV7-9	TRBJ2-1	CASSPNMGADNEQFF	TGTGCCAGCAGCCCGAACATGGGGGCAGACAATGAGCAGTTCTTC
-	many	TRBV29-1	TRBJ2-5	CSAPGDPYQETQYF	TGCAGCGCCCCGGGGGACCCGTACCAAGAGACCCAGTACTTC
TRBD2	many	TRBV9	TRBJ2-1	CASSVEGLAANNEQFF	TGTGCCAGCAGCGTAGAAGGACTAGCGGCGAACAATGAGCAGTTCTTC
-	many	TRBV29-1	TRBJ2-5	CSGRAPGETQYF	TGCAGCGGCCGGGCTCCAGGAGAGACCCAGTACTTC
TRBD1	many	TRBV25-1	TRBJ2-3	CATTLGQGADTQYF	TGTGCCACGACGTTGGGACAGGGTGCAGATACGCAGTATTTT
TRBD2	many	TRBV7-2	TRBJ2-7	CASSFLAGTYEQYF	TGTGCCAGCAGCTTCCTAGCGGGAACTTACGAGCAGTACTTC
-	-	TRBV6-1	TRBJ1-2	CASRFSSRDYGYTF	TGTGCCAGCAGATTTAGTTCCCGGGACTATGGCTACACCTTC
TRBD1	few	TRBV6-2/TRBV6-3	TRBJ1-1	CASRQRQGNTEAFF	TGTGCCAGCAGGCAGAGACAGGGGAACACTGAAGCTTTCTTT
TRBD2	many	TRBV20-1	TRBJ2-2	CSARIERLAGVKRIGELFF	TGCAGTGCCAGGATCGAAAGACTAGCGGGAGTTAAGAGGATCGGGGAGCTGTTTTTT
TRBD1	few	TRBV18	TRBJ1-5	CASSPIGGAGQPQHF	TGTGCCAGCTCACCAATAGGGGGCGCAGGGCAGCCCCAGCATTTT
-	few	TRBV21-1	TRBJ1-3	CASSSYDRVRGNTIYF	TGTGCCAGCAGCAGTTATGACAGGGTCCGTGGAAACACCATATATTTT
-	-	TRBV5-1	TRBJ1-1	CASSLTPDTEAFF	TGCGCCAGCAGCTTGACCCCGGACACTGAAGCTTTCTTT
TRBD2	few	TRBV7-8	TRBJ2-2	CASSSRISGSPVGELFF	TGTGCCAGCAGCTCAAGGATTAGCGGGAGCCCGGTCGGGGAGCTGTTTTTT
-	few	TRBV7-8	TRBJ1-1	CASSLVPFRLAFF	TGTGCCAGCAGCTTAGTTCCCTTTCGTTTAGCTTTCTTT
TRBD2	many	TRBV4-2	TRBJ2-2	CASSQDYGLAETGELFF	TGTGCCAGCAGCCAAGATTACGGACTAGCGGAAACCGGGGAGCTGTTTTTT
TRBD2	many	TRBV6-2/TRBV6-3	TRBJ2-3	CAVERGGLSDTQYF	TGTGCCGTCGAGCGGGGGGGCCTCTCAGATACGCAGTATTTT
-	many	TRBV20-1	TRBJ2-1	CSASRLAIVNEQFF	TGCAGTGCAAGCAGGCTAGCCATCGTTAATGAGCAGTTCTTC
-	few	TRBV20-1	TRBJ1-6	CSARQSRDSPLHF	TGCAGTGCTAGGCAGTCGAGGGATTCACCCCTCCACTTT
-	many	TRBV5-1	TRBJ2-2	CASSRGRNTGELFF	TGCGCCAGCAGCCGGGGCCGGAACACCGGGGAGCTGTTTTTT